A selection of T cell receptor beta chains follows, all from one sample in a study of blood T cell repertoires in COVID-19. The protocol was immunoSEQ multiplex PCR, while the TCRdb copy is restricted to in-frame clones and leaves out a portion. The sample yields approximately 500,000 clones, roughly 90% seen once. What was sequenced was PBMCs or T cells enriched from blood (not recorded which). The origin of the receptors is a woman aged 40 to 50 who had recovered from COVID-19. Both conserved end residues are part of each CDR3. Each record gives: clone size, D gene, V gene, J gene, CDR3 DNA, CDR3 protein. The D gene is left open where the match is weak. Not all rows give a size; the values are once, few, many and, for expanded clones, a class.

>once|NA|TRBV5-4|TRBJ2-7
TGTGCCAGCAGCTTCCACTCCTACGAGCAGTACTTC
CASSFHSYEQYF
>NA|TRBD2|TRBV5-4|TRBJ2-1
TGTGCCAGCAGCTTGGGGACTAGCGGGAGGGCCGGAGAGCAGTTCTTC
CASSLGTSGRAGEQFF
>NA|NA|TRBV27|TRBJ1-6
TGTGCCAGCAGTTTAGGAGGAGGGAGTAGTTCACCCCTCCACTTT
CASSLGGGSSSPLHF
>NA|NA|TRBV9|TRBJ2-7
TGTGCCAGCAGCGTAGAAGCGCACCCCTACGAGCAGTACTTC
CASSVEAHPYEQYF
>NA|TRBD2|TRBV7-9|TRBJ2-5
TGTGCCAGCAGCTTAACCAGCGGGAGTGGGGAGACCCAGTACTTC
CASSLTSGSGETQYF
>once|NA|TRBV5-8|TRBJ2-7
TGTGCCAGCAGCGGAAGGACTGCTACCTACGAGCAGTACTTC
CASSGRTATYEQYF
>NA|NA|TRBV2|TRBJ1-2
TGTGCCAGCAATATCGCGGGTTTCTATGGCTACACCTTC
CASNIAGFYGYTF
>NA|NA|TRBV27|TRBJ2-7
TGTGCCAGCGGAACAGGGAGCTCCTACGAGCAGTACTTC
CASGTGSSYEQYF
>NA|NA|TRBV9|TRBJ1-1
TGTGCCAGCAGCAGAGAGTCGATCAACACTGAAGCTTTCTTT
CASSRESINTEAFF
>NA|TRBD1|TRBV18|TRBJ1-2
TGTGCCAGCTCGGCAGGGACAGGCGGGTATGGCTACACCTTC
CASSAGTGGYGYTF
>NA|TRBD2|TRBV2|TRBJ2-1
TGTGCCAGCAGTGAATATAGCGGGAGAGGGGTGATTAGGAACTCCTACAATGAGCAGTTCTTC
CASSEYSGRGVIRNSYNEQFF
>NA|TRBD1|TRBV5-5|TRBJ2-1
TGTGCCAGCAGCCCAGGGGGTTTCATCGACAATGAGCAGTTCTTC
CASSPGGFIDNEQFF
>NA|TRBD2|TRBV2|TRBJ2-3
TGTGCCGGTCGCGGGAGGGCCGTAGATACGCAGTATTTT
CAGRGRAVDTQYF
>NA|NA|TRBV9|TRBJ2-4
TGTGCCAGCAGCCTGGGAGGTACATTAGCCAAAAACATTCAGTACTTC
CASSLGGTLAKNIQYF
>NA|NA|TRBV19|TRBJ1-5
TGTGCCAGTAGTATAGGGCCGGGTAGCAATCAGCCCCAGCATTTT
CASSIGPGSNQPQHF
>NA|TRBD1|TRBV19|TRBJ1-5
TGTGCCAGTAGTATCCGGGTGGGGGGACAGGCTCGAATCTATAGCAATCAGCCCCAGCATTTT
CASSIRVGGQARIYSNQPQHF
>NA|TRBD1|TRBV5-1|TRBJ1-1
TGCGCCAGCAGCCCGCTAACAGGGGGTGCAACTGAAGCTTTCTTT
CASSPLTGGATEAFF
>NA|NA|TRBV10-1|TRBJ2-3
TGCGCCAGCAGTGAGTCGGGACTGGGGCCCTTGAGCACAGATACGCAGTATTTT
CASSESGLGPLSTDTQYF
>NA|NA|TRBV7-9|TRBJ1-2
TGTGCCAGCAGCTTAAACGACTATGCCGGCTATAGAGGCTACACCTTC
CASSLNDYAGYRGYTF
>NA|NA|TRBV4-1|TRBJ1-2
TGCGCCAGCAGCCAAGATCGTGGTACAGCCCTGTATGGCTACACCTTC
CASSQDRGTALYGYTF
>NA|NA|TRBV7-9|TRBJ1-2
TGTGCCAGCACCCCCTTACGGCAGGGTTTGATACAAGGCTACACCTTC
CASTPLRQGLIQGYTF
>once|NA|TRBV4-3|TRBJ1-1
TGCGCCAGCAGCCAGAGGGCAGAAGCGGACACTGAAGCTTTCTTT
CASSQRAEADTEAFF
>NA|NA|TRBV15|TRBJ1-4
TGTGCCACCAGGAGAGGTCCGGAAAAACTGTTTTTT
CATRRGPEKLFF
>once|TRBD2|TRBV6-4|TRBJ2-3
TGTGCCAGCAGTGACTCGGGACTAGCCGCAGATACGCAGTATTTT
CASSDSGLAADTQYF
>NA|NA|TRBV6-5|TRBJ1-2
TGTGCCAGCAGTTCATCCTATGGCTACACCTTC
CASSSSYGYTF
>NA|NA|TRBV19|TRBJ1-2
TGTGCCAGTAGTGCCTATGGGCAGCAAGCTAACTATGGCTACACCTTC
CASSAYGQQANYGYTF
>NA|NA|TRBV4-1|TRBJ2-5
TGCGCCAGCAGCCAAGGGGGAGACCAAGAGACCCAGTACTTC
CASSQGGDQETQYF
>NA|NA|TRBV4-3|TRBJ1-2
TGCGCCAGCAGCCAAGATCGATCAGTCAACTATGGCTACACCTTC
CASSQDRSVNYGYTF
>NA|NA|TRBV7-6|TRBJ2-3
TGTGCCAGCAGCACACAGACGCAGTATTTT
CASSTQTQYF